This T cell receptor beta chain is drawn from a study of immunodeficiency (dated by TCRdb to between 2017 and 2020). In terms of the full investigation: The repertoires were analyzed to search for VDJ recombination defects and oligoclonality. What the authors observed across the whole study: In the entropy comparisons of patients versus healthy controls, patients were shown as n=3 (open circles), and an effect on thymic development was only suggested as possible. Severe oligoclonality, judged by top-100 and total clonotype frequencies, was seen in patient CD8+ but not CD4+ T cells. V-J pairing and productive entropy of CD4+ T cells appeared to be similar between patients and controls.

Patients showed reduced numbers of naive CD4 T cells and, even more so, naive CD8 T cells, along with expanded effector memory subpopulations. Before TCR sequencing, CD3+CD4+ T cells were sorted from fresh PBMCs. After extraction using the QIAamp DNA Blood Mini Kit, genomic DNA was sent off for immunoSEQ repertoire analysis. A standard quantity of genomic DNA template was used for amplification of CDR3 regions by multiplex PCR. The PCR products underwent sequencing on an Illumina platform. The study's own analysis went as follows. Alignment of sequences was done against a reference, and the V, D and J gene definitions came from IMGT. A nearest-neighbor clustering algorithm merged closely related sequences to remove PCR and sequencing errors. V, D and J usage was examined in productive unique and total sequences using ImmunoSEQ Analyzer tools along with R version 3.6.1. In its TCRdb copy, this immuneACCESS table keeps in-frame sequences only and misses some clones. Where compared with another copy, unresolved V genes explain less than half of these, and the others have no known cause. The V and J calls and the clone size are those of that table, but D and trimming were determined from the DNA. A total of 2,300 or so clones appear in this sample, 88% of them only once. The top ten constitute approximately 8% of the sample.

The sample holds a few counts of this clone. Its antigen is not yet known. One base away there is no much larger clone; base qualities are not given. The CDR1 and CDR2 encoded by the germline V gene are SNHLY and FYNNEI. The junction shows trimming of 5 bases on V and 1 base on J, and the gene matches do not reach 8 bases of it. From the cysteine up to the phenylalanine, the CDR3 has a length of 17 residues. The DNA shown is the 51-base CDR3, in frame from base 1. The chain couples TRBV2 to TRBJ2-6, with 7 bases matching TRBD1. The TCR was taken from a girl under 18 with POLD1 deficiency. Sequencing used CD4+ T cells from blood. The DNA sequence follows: TGTGCCAGCAGTCTCAGGACAGGCTCATCTGGGGCCAACGTCCTGACTTTC. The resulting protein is CASSLRTGSSGANVLTF. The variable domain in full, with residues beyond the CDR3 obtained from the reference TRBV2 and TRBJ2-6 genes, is EPEVTQTPSHQVTQMGQEVILRCVPISNHLYFYWYRQILGQKVEFLVSFYNNEISEKSEIFDDQFSVERPDGSNFTLKIRSTKLEDSAMYFCASSLRTGSSGANVLTFGAGSRLTVL.